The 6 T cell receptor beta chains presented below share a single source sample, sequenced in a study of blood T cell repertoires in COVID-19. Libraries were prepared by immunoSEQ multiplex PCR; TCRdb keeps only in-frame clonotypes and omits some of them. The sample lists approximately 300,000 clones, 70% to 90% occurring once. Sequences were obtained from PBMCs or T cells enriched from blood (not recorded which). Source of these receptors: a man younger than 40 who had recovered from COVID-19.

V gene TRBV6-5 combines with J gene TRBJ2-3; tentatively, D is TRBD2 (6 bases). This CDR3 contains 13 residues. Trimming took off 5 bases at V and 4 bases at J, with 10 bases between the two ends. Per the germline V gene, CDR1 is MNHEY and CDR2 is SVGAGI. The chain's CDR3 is CASSRGRSDTQYF. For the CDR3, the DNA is TGTGCCAGCAGTCGGGGGAGGTCAGATACGCAGTATTTT.

The CDR3 loop is CASSSGPGLLSVELFF. The DNA for the CDR3 is TGTGCCAGCAGCTCGGGGCCGGGACTCCTTTCTGTGGAGCTGTTTTTT. This chain connects TRBV7-2 to TRBJ2-2, with D possibly being TRBD2 (6 bases). V lost 4 bases to trimming and J lost 10 bases, with 22 bases between them. Germline V gene data show CDR1 as SGHTA and CDR2 as FQGNSA. CDR3 size: 16 residues.

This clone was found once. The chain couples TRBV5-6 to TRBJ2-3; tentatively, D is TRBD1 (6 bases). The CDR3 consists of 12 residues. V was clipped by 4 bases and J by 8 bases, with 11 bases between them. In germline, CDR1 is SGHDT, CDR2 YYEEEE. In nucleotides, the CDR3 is TGTGCCAGCAGCCGAGGGGGTGGTACGCAGTATTTT. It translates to CASSRGGGTQYF.

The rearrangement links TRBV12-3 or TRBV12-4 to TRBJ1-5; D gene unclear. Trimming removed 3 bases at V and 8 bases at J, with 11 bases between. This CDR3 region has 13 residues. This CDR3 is CASSFSEDKPQHF. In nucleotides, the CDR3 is TGTGCCAGCAGTTTCTCGGAGGATAAGCCCCAGCATTTT.

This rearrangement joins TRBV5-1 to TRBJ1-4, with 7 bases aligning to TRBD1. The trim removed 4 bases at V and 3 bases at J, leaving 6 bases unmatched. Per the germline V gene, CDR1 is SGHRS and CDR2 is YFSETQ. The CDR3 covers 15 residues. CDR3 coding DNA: TGCGCCAGCAGCCCAACCGGGACAGCTAATGAAAAACTGTTTTTT. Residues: CASSPTGTANEKLFF.

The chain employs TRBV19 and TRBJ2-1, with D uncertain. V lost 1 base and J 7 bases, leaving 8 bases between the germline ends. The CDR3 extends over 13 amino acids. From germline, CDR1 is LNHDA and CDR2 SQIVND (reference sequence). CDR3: CASSIGLTNEQFF. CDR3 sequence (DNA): TGTGCCAGTAGTATAGGCTTAACTAATGAGCAGTTCTTC.